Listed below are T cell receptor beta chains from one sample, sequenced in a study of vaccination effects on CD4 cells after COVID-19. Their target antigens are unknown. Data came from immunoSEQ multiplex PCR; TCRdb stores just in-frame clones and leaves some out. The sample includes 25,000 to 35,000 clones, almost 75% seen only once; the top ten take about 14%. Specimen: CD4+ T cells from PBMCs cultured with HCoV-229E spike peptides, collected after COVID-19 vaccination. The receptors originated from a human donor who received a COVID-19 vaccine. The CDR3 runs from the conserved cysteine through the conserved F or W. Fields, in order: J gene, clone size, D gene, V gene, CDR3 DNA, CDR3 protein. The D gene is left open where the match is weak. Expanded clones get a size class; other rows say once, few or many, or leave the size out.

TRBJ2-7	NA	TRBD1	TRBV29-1	TGCAGCGCCTATCGGACAGGCGGAGACGAGCAGTACTTC	CSAYRTGGDEQYF
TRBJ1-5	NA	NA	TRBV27	TGTGCCAGCAGTTTCCGCGACAGGAATCAGCCCCAGCATTTT	CASSFRDRNQPQHF
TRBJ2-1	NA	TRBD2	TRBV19	TGTGCCAGTAGTCCTCTTGCTAGCGGGAGCTACAATGAGCAGTTCTTC	CASSPLASGSYNEQFF
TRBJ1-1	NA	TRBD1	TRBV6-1	TGTGCCAGCATTGAACAGGGGATGAACACTGAAGCTTTCTTT	CASIEQGMNTEAFF
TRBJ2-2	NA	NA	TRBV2	TGTGCCAGCAGTGAGGCGCACAGCAACACCGGGGAGCTGTTTTTT	CASSEAHSNTGELFF
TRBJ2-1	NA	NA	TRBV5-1	TGCGCCAGCAGCTTGGTGGACGGGTACAATGAGCAGTTCTTC	CASSLVDGYNEQFF
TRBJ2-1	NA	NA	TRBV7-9	TGTGCCAGCAGCTTAGGTGCATTGGCGCAGTTCTTC	CASSLGALAQFF
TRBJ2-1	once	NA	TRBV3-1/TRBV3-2	TGTGCCAGCAGCCCGCCGAGCGGTTACAATGAGCAGTTCTTC	CASSPPSGYNEQFF
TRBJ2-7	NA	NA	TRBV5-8	TGTGCCAGCAGCCGAGGACAAAACTACGAGCAGTACTTC	CASSRGQNYEQYF
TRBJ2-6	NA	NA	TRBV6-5	TGTGCCAGCAGCCCCCAGGGCTCTGGGGCCAACGTCCTGACTTTC	CASSPQGSGANVLTF
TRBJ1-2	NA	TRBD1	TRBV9	TGTGCCAGCAGCGCCCGAACGGGACAGGGAAACTATGGCTACACCTTC	CASSARTGQGNYGYTF
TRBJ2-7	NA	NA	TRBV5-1	TGCGCCAGCAGCTTGGGAACAGATAACTACGAGCAGTACTTC	CASSLGTDNYEQYF
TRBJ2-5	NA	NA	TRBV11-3	TGTGCCAGCAGCAGGGGACCCGGCGAGACCCAGTACTTC	CASSRGPGETQYF
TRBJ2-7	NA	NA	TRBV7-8	TGTGCCAGCAGCCGCCTTGGAGCCCCTATTAGAGAGCAGTACTTC	CASSRLGAPIREQYF
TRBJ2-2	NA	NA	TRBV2	TGTGCCAGCAGCGCAACCGGGGAGCTGTTTTTT	CASSATGELFF
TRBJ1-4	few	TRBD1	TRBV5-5	TGTGCCAGCAGCTTGGTGACAGGGGGCGATGAAAAACTGTTTTTT	CASSLVTGGDEKLFF
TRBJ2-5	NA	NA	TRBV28	TGTGCCAGCAGTTTTGGACCCCAAGAGACCCAGTACTTC	CASSFGPQETQYF
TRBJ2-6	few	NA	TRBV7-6	TGTGCCAGCAGCTCCGGACCGCTCATCTCTGGGGCCAACGTCCTGACTTTC	CASSSGPLISGANVLTF
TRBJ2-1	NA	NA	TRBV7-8	TGTGCCAGCAGCTTACGGGCCCACAATGAGCAGTTCTTC	CASSLRAHNEQFF
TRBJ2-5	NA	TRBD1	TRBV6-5	TGTGCCAGCAGCCGCGGACAGGGTGCGGAGACCCAGTACTTC	CASSRGQGAETQYF
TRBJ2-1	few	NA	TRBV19	TGTGCCAGTAGTATGGTGTACAATGAGCAGTTCTTC	CASSMVYNEQFF
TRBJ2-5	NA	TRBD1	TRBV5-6	TGTGCCAGCAGCCGGGACAGGGCAGAGACCCAGTACTTC	CASSRDRAETQYF
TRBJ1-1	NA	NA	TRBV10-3	TGTGCCATCAGTAGGGAGGGAGGTGACACTGAAGCTTTCTTT	CAISREGGDTEAFF
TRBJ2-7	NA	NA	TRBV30	TGTGCCTGGGCAACAAGGGGACACAACAAGATCTACGAGCAGTACTTC	CAWATRGHNKIYEQYF
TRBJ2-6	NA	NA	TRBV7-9	TGTGCCAGCAGCTTATTGAGGGCCTCTGGGGCCAACGTCCTGACTTTC	CASSLLRASGANVLTF
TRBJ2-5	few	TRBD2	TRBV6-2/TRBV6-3	TGTGCCAGCAGTCAACGACTAGCGGGGGGCCTTAGTCGGGAGACCCAGTACTTC	CASSQRLAGGLSRETQYF
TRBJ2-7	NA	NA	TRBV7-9	TGTGCCAGCAGCTTGGACAGTTGGTACTACGAGCAGTACTTC	CASSLDSWYYEQYF
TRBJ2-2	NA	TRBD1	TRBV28	TGTGCCAGCAGTCTCGCCGGACAGGGGTCCGGGGAGCTGTTTTTT	CASSLAGQGSGELFF
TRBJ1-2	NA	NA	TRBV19	TGTGCCAGTAGTATTGCAGGGTTAAACTATGGCTACACCTTC	CASSIAGLNYGYTF
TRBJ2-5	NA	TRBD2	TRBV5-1	TGCGCCAGCAGCTTGGGACCTAGCGGCAAACAAGAGACCCAGTACTTC	CASSLGPSGKQETQYF
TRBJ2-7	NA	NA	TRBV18	TGTGCCAGCTCACCGTCAACTGGGGAGCAGTACTTC	CASSPSTGEQYF
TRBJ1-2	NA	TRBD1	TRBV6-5	TGTGCCAGCAACGGACAGGGTCGGCTTGGCTACACCTTC	CASNGQGRLGYTF
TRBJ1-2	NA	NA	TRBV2	TGTGCCAGCAGTGACAGTAACTATGGCTACACCTTC	CASSDSNYGYTF
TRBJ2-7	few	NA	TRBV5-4	TGTGCCAGCAGCTTGGATTTCCCTAGCTCCTACGAGCAGTACTTC	CASSLDFPSSYEQYF
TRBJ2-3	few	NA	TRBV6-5	TGTGCCAGCAGTCCAAATGCAGATACGCAGTATTTT	CASSPNADTQYF
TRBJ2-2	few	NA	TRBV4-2	TGTGCCAGCAGCAAAGGACTAAGTGGGACCGGGGAGCTGTTTTTT	CASSKGLSGTGELFF
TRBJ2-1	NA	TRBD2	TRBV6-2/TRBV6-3	TGTGCCAGCAGTTCTTGGACTAGCGGGGGATACAATGAGCAGTTCTTC	CASSSWTSGGYNEQFF
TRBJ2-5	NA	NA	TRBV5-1	TGCGCCAGCGTCCTACAGGGTAACAGAGGCGAGACCCAGTACTTC	CASVLQGNRGETQYF
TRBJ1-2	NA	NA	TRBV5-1	TGCGCCAGCAGCTTGACGGCTAACTATGGCTACACCTTC	CASSLTANYGYTF
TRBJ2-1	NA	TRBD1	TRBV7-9	TGTGCCAGCAGCCCGACAGGGTCAGCCTACAATGAGCAGTTCTTC	CASSPTGSAYNEQFF
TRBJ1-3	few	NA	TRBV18	TGTGCCAGCTCACCATTAGGAGGGAATGGAAACACCATATATTTT	CASSPLGGNGNTIYF
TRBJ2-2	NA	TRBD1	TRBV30	TGTGCCTGGAGTCTAGACAGGGTCTTGAGCGGGGAGCTGTTTTTT	CAWSLDRVLSGELFF
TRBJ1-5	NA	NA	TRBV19	TGTGCCAGTAGTATTTTGGGACCGACAAGCAATCAGCCCCAGCATTTT	CASSILGPTSNQPQHF
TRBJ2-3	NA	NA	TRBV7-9	TGTGCCAGCAGGGCCCGGGGGGCTGCTCTAGCAGATACGCAGTATTTT	CASRARGAALADTQYF
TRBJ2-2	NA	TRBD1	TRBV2	TGTGCCAGCAGTGGACAGGGAAACGGGGAGCTGTTTTTT	CASSGQGNGELFF
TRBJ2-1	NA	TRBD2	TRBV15	TGTGCCACCAGCAGAGAAATGGCGGGAGTAGTAAATGAGCAGTTCTTC	CATSREMAGVVNEQFF
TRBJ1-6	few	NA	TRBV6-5	TGTGCCAGCAGTCCGACATATTCACCCCTCCACTTT	CASSPTYSPLHF
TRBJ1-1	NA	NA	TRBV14	TGTGCCAGCAGCCAACGACGGAACACTGAAGCTTTCTTT	CASSQRRNTEAFF